This T cell receptor beta chain was identified in a study of vaccination and CD4 T cells after COVID-19. Study summary: Taking of post-vaccine samples occurred a median approximately 72 days after dose two (range 14 to 241). Study-wide results and caveats: Only post-vaccination samples contained a median around 83% of the reactive clones in convalescent patients.

With the Oncomine TCR Beta short-read assay, DNA from cultured CD4+ T cells was sequenced. Someone extracted genomic DNA from cultured CD4+ T cells. Via MiXCR, TCRdb re-called the PCR reads, giving one row per CDR3 protein. The data show about 6,100 distinct CDR3 sequences, roughly 50% seen once. Treatment noted: 10-day PBMC culture with coronavirus spike peptide pools or control peptides (ViraFEST assay). It was before the COVID-19 pandemic (2011-2018) that the unexposed donor's CD4+ T cells were collected. Expanded clonotypes were found by TCR sequencing after peptide-pool stimulation (ViraFEST). Germline V CDR1 and CDR2: MNHEY, SVGAGI. Trimming at V came to 0 bases and at J to 4 bases, leaving 3 bases not matched to a gene. This CDR3 has 15 residues. For this clonotype: Its antigen is unidentified.

This TCR was sampled from a human donor in good health. This sequence joins TRBV6-5 and TRBJ2-3; 8 bases line up with TRBD2. Sequenced material: CD4+ T cells from blood, cultured in vitro. Here the CDR3 reads CASSYSSGIADTQYF. CDR3 nucleotide sequence: TGTGCCAGCAGTTACTCTAGCGGGATCGCAGATACGCAGTATTTT.